These T cell receptor beta chains were read from a single sample in a study of blood T cell repertoires in COVID-19. Assay used: immunoSEQ multiplex PCR; TCRdb lists only in-frame clones, some missing. The repertoire holds 90,000 to 120,000 clones, with approximately 88% as singletons. The specimen was peripheral blood. These TCRs come from a human donor in a cohort sampled during active COVID-19. Each CDR3 is given with its conserved first and last residue. The order of the fields is V gene, J gene, D gene, clone size, CDR3 protein, CDR3 DNA. The D gene is left open where the match is weak. Clone size appears in some rows only: once, few, many, or a class for an expanded clone.

v_call: TRBV19; j_call: TRBJ1-6; d_call: .; clone_size: few; cdr3_aa: CASSPYRSSYNSPLHF; cdr3_nt: TGTGCCAGTAGTCCCTACAGGAGCTCCTATAATTCACCCCTCCACTTT
v_call: TRBV24-1; j_call: TRBJ2-2; d_call: TRBD2; clone_size: .; cdr3_aa: CATRGLIGELFF; cdr3_nt: TGTGCCACCAGGGGACTAATCGGGGAGCTGTTTTTT
v_call: TRBV4-1; j_call: TRBJ2-1; d_call: TRBD2; clone_size: .; cdr3_aa: CASSHYPGLAGYNEQFF; cdr3_nt: TGCGCCAGCAGCCATTATCCGGGACTAGCGGGTTACAATGAGCAGTTCTTC
v_call: TRBV30; j_call: TRBJ2-7; d_call: TRBD2; clone_size: .; cdr3_aa: CAYRLAGGQYF; cdr3_nt: TGTGCCTACAGACTAGCGGGAGGGCAGTACTTC
v_call: TRBV18; j_call: TRBJ1-1; d_call: TRBD1; clone_size: .; cdr3_aa: CASSFGQVMNTEAFF; cdr3_nt: TGTGCCAGCTCATTCGGACAGGTGATGAACACTGAAGCTTTCTTT
v_call: TRBV9; j_call: TRBJ2-7; d_call: TRBD1; clone_size: .; cdr3_aa: CASSVGGTGRPYEQYF; cdr3_nt: TGTGCCAGCAGCGTAGGCGGGACAGGGAGACCCTACGAGCAGTACTTC
v_call: TRBV19; j_call: TRBJ2-4; d_call: .; clone_size: .; cdr3_aa: CASSPQIRDSVNIQYF; cdr3_nt: TGTGCCAGTAGTCCCCAGATTCGGGATAGCGTAAACATTCAGTACTTC
v_call: TRBV15; j_call: TRBJ1-1; d_call: .; clone_size: .; cdr3_aa: CATGDRRGGTEAFF; cdr3_nt: TGTGCCACCGGGGATCGCAGGGGTGGCACTGAAGCTTTCTTT
v_call: TRBV18; j_call: TRBJ2-1; d_call: .; clone_size: .; cdr3_aa: CASSPMQGRSSYNEQFF; cdr3_nt: TGTGCCAGCTCACCAATGCAGGGTCGGAGCTCCTACAATGAGCAGTTCTTC
v_call: TRBV19; j_call: TRBJ2-4; d_call: TRBD1; clone_size: .; cdr3_aa: CATQGIHRNIQYF; cdr3_nt: TGTGCGACACAGGGGATACATCGGAACATTCAGTACTTC
v_call: TRBV6-5; j_call: TRBJ1-1; d_call: .; clone_size: once; cdr3_aa: CASRENTEAFF; cdr3_nt: TGTGCCAGCCGGGAAAACACTGAAGCTTTCTTT
v_call: TRBV7-9; j_call: TRBJ1-6; d_call: .; clone_size: .; cdr3_aa: CASSANLGREYNSPLHF; cdr3_nt: TGTGCCAGCAGCGCTAACCTCGGACGGGAGTATAATTCACCCCTCCACTTT
v_call: TRBV28; j_call: TRBJ1-3; d_call: .; clone_size: .; cdr3_aa: CASSAPGLSGNTIYF; cdr3_nt: TGTGCCAGCAGTGCCCCAGGGCTATCTGGAAACACCATATATTTT
v_call: TRBV4-1; j_call: TRBJ2-7; d_call: TRBD2; clone_size: .; cdr3_aa: CASSQEISGVYEQYF; cdr3_nt: TGCGCCAGCAGCCAAGAGATCAGCGGGGTCTACGAGCAGTACTTC
v_call: TRBV7-6; j_call: TRBJ2-3; d_call: .; clone_size: .; cdr3_aa: CASSLGGGGTPSNTQYF; cdr3_nt: TGTGCCAGCAGCTTAGGGGGAGGGGGGACACCGTCTAATACGCAGTATTTT
v_call: TRBV2; j_call: TRBJ1-1; d_call: .; clone_size: few; cdr3_aa: CASRLWQGDTEAFF; cdr3_nt: TGTGCCAGCAGGTTGTGGCAGGGCGATACTGAAGCTTTCTTT
v_call: TRBV5-1; j_call: TRBJ2-3; d_call: TRBD1; clone_size: .; cdr3_aa: CASSTGTGTDTQYF; cdr3_nt: TGCGCCAGCTCGACCGGGACAGGCACAGATACGCAGTATTTT
v_call: TRBV28; j_call: TRBJ1-6; d_call: TRBD1; clone_size: once; cdr3_aa: CASTQGQDNSPLHF; cdr3_nt: TGTGCCAGCACCCAGGGACAGGATAATTCACCCCTCCACTTT
v_call: TRBV2; j_call: TRBJ2-7; d_call: .; clone_size: .; cdr3_aa: CASRAGSYEQYF; cdr3_nt: TGTGCCAGCAGGGCAGGGTCCTACGAGCAGTACTTC
v_call: TRBV19; j_call: TRBJ1-5; d_call: TRBD1; clone_size: .; cdr3_aa: CASTPGGRWGQPQHF; cdr3_nt: TGTGCCAGTACCCCAGGGGGACGGTGGGGTCAGCCCCAGCATTTT
v_call: TRBV28; j_call: TRBJ2-4; d_call: .; clone_size: .; cdr3_aa: CASSLWRQAKNIQYF; cdr3_nt: TGTGCCAGCAGTTTATGGCGGCAGGCCAAAAACATTCAGTACTTC
v_call: TRBV19; j_call: TRBJ2-1; d_call: .; clone_size: .; cdr3_aa: CASSPLGGGFYNEQFF; cdr3_nt: TGTGCCAGTAGTCCCTTGGGGGGGGGCTTCTACAATGAGCAGTTCTTC
v_call: TRBV28; j_call: TRBJ1-5; d_call: TRBD1; clone_size: .; cdr3_aa: CASSSSGQGLNQPQHF; cdr3_nt: TGTGCCAGCAGTTCCTCCGGACAGGGTCTTAATCAGCCCCAGCATTTT
v_call: TRBV5-1; j_call: TRBJ2-2; d_call: TRBD2; clone_size: once; cdr3_aa: CASSLGASGSTGELFF; cdr3_nt: TGCGCCAGCAGCTTGGGGGCTAGCGGGAGCACCGGGGAGCTGTTTTTT
v_call: TRBV7-9; j_call: TRBJ2-7; d_call: TRBD2; clone_size: .; cdr3_aa: CASSALAGGAYEQYF; cdr3_nt: TGTGCCAGCAGCGCCCTAGCGGGAGGGGCCTACGAGCAGTACTTC
v_call: TRBV5-1; j_call: TRBJ2-3; d_call: TRBD1; clone_size: .; cdr3_aa: CASSPGQGRTDTQYF; cdr3_nt: TGCGCCAGCAGCCCTGGACAGGGTCGCACAGATACGCAGTATTTT
v_call: TRBV5-5; j_call: TRBJ2-1; d_call: .; clone_size: once; cdr3_aa: CASSFGFAGEQFF; cdr3_nt: TGTGCCAGCAGCTTCGGTTTCGCAGGGGAGCAGTTCTTC
v_call: TRBV2; j_call: TRBJ2-6; d_call: .; clone_size: .; cdr3_aa: CASSEHDWRSSWANVLTF; cdr3_nt: TGTGCCAGCAGTGAACATGATTGGAGGTCCTCCTGGGCCAACGTCCTGACTTTC
v_call: TRBV5-8; j_call: TRBJ2-5; d_call: .; clone_size: .; cdr3_aa: CASSLGFGEETQYF; cdr3_nt: TGTGCCAGCAGCTTGGGCTTCGGGGAAGAGACCCAGTACTTC
v_call: TRBV2; j_call: TRBJ1-2; d_call: .; clone_size: .; cdr3_aa: CASAPQGTPGYTF; cdr3_nt: TGTGCCAGCGCCCCCCAGGGGACCCCTGGCTACACCTTC
v_call: TRBV11-2; j_call: TRBJ2-1; d_call: .; clone_size: .; cdr3_aa: CASSLEGGGGPYNEQFF; cdr3_nt: TGTGCCAGCAGCTTAGAGGGCGGCGGGGGCCCCTACAATGAGCAGTTCTTC
v_call: TRBV15; j_call: TRBJ2-3; d_call: TRBD1; clone_size: .; cdr3_aa: CATSSDRGTDTQYF; cdr3_nt: TGTGCCACCAGCTCGGACAGGGGAACAGATACGCAGTATTTT
v_call: TRBV7-8; j_call: TRBJ1-5; d_call: TRBD1; clone_size: .; cdr3_aa: CAGGQAGNQPQHF; cdr3_nt: TGTGCCGGGGGACAGGCGGGGAATCAGCCCCAGCATTTT
v_call: TRBV6-2/TRBV6-3; j_call: TRBJ2-7; d_call: TRBD2; clone_size: .; cdr3_aa: CASSYPASGKDEQYF; cdr3_nt: TGTGCCAGCAGTTACCCCGCTAGCGGGAAGGACGAGCAGTACTTC
v_call: TRBV28; j_call: TRBJ1-2; d_call: TRBD1; clone_size: .; cdr3_aa: CAISTRQGSLSPNYGYTF; cdr3_nt: TGTGCCATCTCGACCCGACAGGGGTCCCTCTCCCCTAACTATGGCTACACCTTC
v_call: TRBV19; j_call: TRBJ1-5; d_call: TRBD1; clone_size: .; cdr3_aa: CASSIWTGQDQPQHF; cdr3_nt: TGTGCCAGTAGTATCTGGACAGGCCAGGATCAGCCCCAGCATTTT
v_call: TRBV30; j_call: TRBJ1-2; d_call: .; clone_size: .; cdr3_aa: CAWIRQGIYGYTF; cdr3_nt: TGTGCCTGGATACGTCAGGGGATCTATGGCTACACCTTC
v_call: TRBV6-5; j_call: TRBJ1-4; d_call: .; clone_size: .; cdr3_aa: CASSLSVFDGEKLFF; cdr3_nt: TGTGCCAGCAGCCTCAGTGTATTCGACGGGGAAAAACTGTTTTTT
v_call: TRBV11-3; j_call: TRBJ1-4; d_call: .; clone_size: once; cdr3_aa: CARTALTSTNEKLFF; cdr3_nt: TGTGCCAGGACCGCCTTGACTTCAACTAATGAAAAACTGTTTTTT
v_call: TRBV29-1; j_call: TRBJ2-7; d_call: .; clone_size: .; cdr3_aa: CSVVGILGKGVYEQYF; cdr3_nt: TGCAGCGTTGTTGGGATCTTAGGAAAGGGGGTTTACGAGCAGTACTTC
v_call: TRBV13; j_call: TRBJ1-6; d_call: .; clone_size: .; cdr3_aa: CASSPEQNSPLHF; cdr3_nt: TGTGCCAGCAGCCCTGAACAGAATTCACCCCTCCACTTT
v_call: TRBV27; j_call: TRBJ1-5; d_call: .; clone_size: .; cdr3_aa: CASSLWGGLQPQHF; cdr3_nt: TGTGCCAGCAGTTTATGGGGGGGCTTACAGCCCCAGCATTTT
v_call: TRBV10-2; j_call: TRBJ1-5; d_call: TRBD1; clone_size: .; cdr3_aa: CASSESGQGLGQPQHF; cdr3_nt: TGCGCCAGCAGTGAGTCGGGACAGGGGTTGGGTCAGCCCCAGCATTTT
v_call: TRBV12-3/TRBV12-4; j_call: TRBJ2-1; d_call: TRBD2; clone_size: .; cdr3_aa: CASRLAGGNEQFF; cdr3_nt: TGTGCCAGTAGACTAGCGGGAGGAAATGAGCAGTTCTTC
v_call: TRBV2; j_call: TRBJ1-4; d_call: .; clone_size: .; cdr3_aa: CASSVRGQGEKLFF; cdr3_nt: TGTGCCAGCAGTGTGCGGGGGCAGGGTGAAAAACTGTTTTTT
v_call: TRBV2; j_call: TRBJ2-1; d_call: TRBD2; clone_size: once; cdr3_aa: CASSETGRASNEQFF; cdr3_nt: TGTGCCAGCAGTGAAACCGGGAGGGCCAGCAATGAGCAGTTCTTC
v_call: TRBV25-1; j_call: TRBJ2-1; d_call: TRBD1; clone_size: .; cdr3_aa: CASSESGTGGNEQFF; cdr3_nt: TGTGCCAGCAGTGAATCCGGGACAGGGGGCAATGAGCAGTTCTTC
v_call: TRBV4-1; j_call: TRBJ1-2; d_call: .; clone_size: .; cdr3_aa: CASSQAGSLNYGYTF; cdr3_nt: TGCGCCAGCAGCCAAGCGGGTTCCCTTAACTATGGCTACACCTTC
v_call: TRBV6-6; j_call: TRBJ1-1; d_call: .; clone_size: .; cdr3_aa: CASSSRESTEAFF; cdr3_nt: TGTGCCAGCAGTTCCCGAGAGTCCACTGAAGCTTTCTTT
v_call: TRBV6-5; j_call: TRBJ1-2; d_call: .; clone_size: .; cdr3_aa: CASSPRGSNYGYTF; cdr3_nt: TGTGCCAGCAGTCCGCGGGGTTCTAACTATGGCTACACCTTC
v_call: TRBV3-1/TRBV3-2; j_call: TRBJ1-5; d_call: .; clone_size: .; cdr3_aa: CASSQDGGLSNQPQHF; cdr3_nt: TGTGCCAGCAGCCAAGATGGCGGACTTAGCAATCAGCCCCAGCATTTT
v_call: TRBV28; j_call: TRBJ2-7; d_call: TRBD1; clone_size: .; cdr3_aa: CASSTGGQYEQYF; cdr3_nt: TGTGCCAGCAGCACAGGGGGCCAGTACGAGCAGTACTTC
v_call: TRBV9; j_call: TRBJ2-7; d_call: .; clone_size: .; cdr3_aa: CASSVESDYNEQYF; cdr3_nt: TGTGCCAGCAGCGTAGAGTCCGACTACAACGAGCAGTACTTC
v_call: TRBV2; j_call: TRBJ2-7; d_call: TRBD2; clone_size: .; cdr3_aa: CASSGLAGEEQYF; cdr3_nt: TGTGCCAGCAGCGGACTAGCGGGGGAGGAGCAGTACTTC
v_call: TRBV3-1/TRBV3-2; j_call: TRBJ2-1; d_call: .; clone_size: .; cdr3_aa: CASSQVSGRLSYNEQFF; cdr3_nt: TGTGCCAGCAGCCAGGTCTCGGGGAGGCTGTCCTACAATGAGCAGTTCTTC